This entry features one TCR beta chain sequence. Its antigen is still unknown. The PCR had 60 Vbeta and 13 Jbeta primers. Assay: immunoSEQ multiplex PCR; the TCRdb copy retains only in-frame clones and omits some. The sample lists 120,000 to 150,000 clones, roughly four fifths occurring once. This entry belongs to a study of cytomegalovirus exposure and HLA in healthy donors. Findings and caveats of the study: Earlier analysis found most TCR beta V segments productive about 90% or about 30% of the time. Another analysis was done later, and it associated roughly 15,000 TCR beta sequences with HLA alleles at 0.05 false discovery rate. Later analysis found that TCR beta chains associated with HLA were more clonally expanded than other, equally common chains. Under in vitro conditions, a few CMV-associated chains were confirmed as specific for CMV antigens.

The CDR3 length is 14 residues. V trimming: 5 bases; J trimming: 4 bases; junction bases outside the gene matches: 3. Germline CDR1 reads LNHDA; CDR2 reads SQIVND (reference sequence). The rearrangement links TRBV19 to TRBJ2-1; 9 bases are a match to TRBD2. The receptor was derived from a woman aged 50 to 60 in good health and CMV-seronegative. Material: PBMCs. The CDR3 loop reads CASSGLAGYNEQFF. For the CDR3, the DNA is TGTGCCAGTAGTGGGCTAGCGGGATACAATGAGCAGTTCTTC.